The rows below give T cell receptor beta chains drawn from one sample of a study of blood T cell repertoires in COVID-19. Here immunoSEQ multiplex PCR was the method, and the copy in TCRdb shows in-frame clones only, minus some. This sample has around 160,000 clones, with 81% found just once. The specimen sequenced was peripheral blood. These receptors all stem from a human donor in a cohort sampled during active COVID-19. Each CDR3 is given with its conserved first and last residue. The order of the fields is D gene, V gene, CDR3 protein. The D gene is left open where the match is weak.

TRBD1 TRBV29-1 CSVVRQGPVLNTEAFF
TRBD1 TRBV5-4 CASSLDRTGVPEAFF
NA TRBV7-9 CASSLSTGISETQYF
NA TRBV2 CASQTGEGSPLHF
TRBD1 TRBV9 CASSTRDRVIDTQYF
NA TRBV12-3/TRBV12-4 CASSAPSHAEQFF
NA TRBV11-2 CASFGGGGYTF
TRBD1 TRBV6-5 CASSLGTGVYGYTF
NA TRBV30 CAWSGPSGANVLTF
TRBD1 TRBV19 CASTFAGTGVLAGANVLTF
TRBD1 TRBV14 CASSPEHRGSDEQFF
NA TRBV6-5 CASNRQGEAFF
NA TRBV30 CAWMGQGYEQYF
NA TRBV7-8 CASSLAQLGGFYNEQFF
NA TRBV6-5 CASSYSGRIYNSPLHF
NA TRBV4-1 CASSQSIRENYEQYF